What follows is one T cell receptor beta chain and its context. Profiling relied on immunoSEQ multiplex PCR, and the TCRdb table lists in-frame clones only, not all of them. The sample lists 20,000 to 30,000 clones; more than 75% were seen once. The V segment lost 9 bases and the J segment 8 bases; nucleotides outside the gene matches: 9. Germline V gene data show CDR1 as LNHDA and CDR2 as SQIVND (reference sequence). The CDR3 loop spans 15 amino acids. These data originate in a study of T cell changes during pregnancy in multiple sclerosis. This specimen consisted of CD8+ T cells from peripheral blood mononuclear cells, obtained in the third trimester of pregnancy. The gene calls are TRBV19 and TRBJ2-4, with 14 bases fitting TRBD2. The receptor's source is a female donor in good health, enrolled as a control in a pregnancy study. CDR3 residues: CASDAGTSGSDIQYF. As DNA, the CDR3 is TGTGCCAGCGACGCGGGGACTAGCGGGAGTGACATTCAGTACTTC.